This entry is about one T cell receptor (beta chain). Its antigen remains unknown. Presence of unique molecular identifiers characterized the TCR beta cDNA libraries. From the PCR reads, TCRdb called clonotypes with MiXCR, one entry per CDR3 protein. The sample shows some 450,000 distinct CDR3 sequences, roughly 45% of them seen only once. The germline CDR1 and CDR2 sequences are DFQATT and SNEGSKA (reference sequence). The V and J ends lost 3 bases and 6 bases respectively, with 14 bases between them. The CDR3 extends over 13 amino acids. This entry is derived from a study of post-analysis software for immune sequencing data. On the study more broadly: Clinical courses comprised relapsing-remitting, secondary progressive and progressive-relapsing multiple sclerosis.

Regarding the study as a whole: Multiple sclerosis patients showed significantly lower normalized Chao1 diversity than controls did. Relative to controls, patients had roughly five TRBV segments at higher frequency, with TRBV5-6, TRBV5-1 and TRBV20-1 among these. Same-batch samples co-clustered strongly by F measure.

The chain links TRBV20-1 to TRBJ1-2; D perhaps matches TRBD1 (5 bases). The receptor was isolated from a girl between 5 and 17 years old with multiple sclerosis. The sequenced sample consisted of blood. CDR3 in DNA: TGCAGTGCTAGCGGGGGGTACCCTGATGGCTACACCTTC. The encoded protein is CSASGGYPDGYTF.